What follows are 29 T cell receptor beta chains derived from one specimen sequenced in a study of cytomegalovirus exposure and HLA in healthy donors listed by TCRdb under 2017. Libraries were prepared through the immunoSEQ multiplex PCR assay. For the multiplex PCR, a mixture combining 60 forward primers for TCR Vbeta segments and 13 reverse primers for TCR Jbeta segments was used. TCRdb retrieved this table from immuneACCESS and kept in-frame rearrangements only. Not all clones are present; in checked studies, unresolved V genes account for under half, and no reason is known for the remainder. The sample table records 120,000 to 150,000 clones; approximately 70% of these occur just once. Under 2% of the sample belongs to the ten largest clones. Input material: PBMCs. These TCRs come from a woman between 18 and 30 years old in good health and CMV-seronegative.

The rearrangement uses TRBV7-9 and TRBJ1-1; 7 nucleotides agree with TRBD1. The CDR3 is made up of 12 amino acids. Germline V lookup: CDR1 SEHNR, CDR2 FQNEAQ (reference sequence). Losses at the gene ends were 5 bases for V and 10 bases for J; bases not matched to a gene: 7. The CDR3 bases are TGTGCCAGCAGCATCCGAACAGGGGCAGCTTTCTTT. The encoded protein is CASSIRTGAAFF.

The chain combines TRBV5-6 with TRBJ1-4; TRBD1 might be the D (5 bases). Trimming took off 4 bases at V and 8 bases at J, with 15 bases between the two ends. The CDR3 contains 14 residues. The V gene's germline CDR1 is SGHDT and CDR2 YYEEEE. The CDR3 loop reads CASSLRDWGEKLFF. DNA of the CDR3: TGTGCCAGCAGCCTCCGGGACTGGGGGGAAAAACTGTTTTTT.

The sample holds a few counts of this clone. The chain has TRBV7-2 and TRBJ2-3, with TRBD1 as a possible D gene (5 bases). The germline V gene encodes CDR1 SGHTA and CDR2 FQGNSA. V was pared by 1 base and J by 4 bases, with 9 bases between. This CDR3 is 14 amino acids long. CDR3 bases: TGTGCCAGCAGCTTAGGGGGCAGCGCAGATACGCAGTATTTT. Translation gives CASSLGGSADTQYF.

The V call is TRBV5-6, the J call TRBJ1-5; TRBD1 matches at 7 bases. The V gene's germline CDR1 is SGHDT and CDR2 YYEEEE. The trim removed 2 bases at V and 5 bases at J, leaving 1 base unmatched. The length of the CDR3 is 13 residues. Here the CDR3 reads CASSLQGHQPQHF. The DNA for the CDR3 is TGTGCCAGCAGCTTACAGGGGCATCAGCCCCAGCATTTT. The full variable domain, rest sourced from reference TRBV5-6 and TRBJ1-5, is DAGVTQSPTHLIKTRGQQVTLRCSPKSGHDTVSWYQQALGQGPQFIFQYYEEEERQRGNFPDRFSGHQFPNYSSELNVNALLLGDSALYLCASSLQGHQPQHFGDGTRLSIL.

This rearrangement joins TRBV28 to TRBJ1-2, with D perhaps TRBD1 (6 bases). V was pared by 3 bases and J by 5 bases, with 10 bases between. CDR3 length: 13 residues. Germline loops: CDR1 MDHEN, CDR2 SYDVKM. DNA for the CDR3: TGTGCCAGCAGTTTGTGGCAGGGGTATGGCTACACCTTC. Translating gives CASSLWQGYGYTF.

This clone was seen a single time. CDR3 nucleotide sequence: TGTGCCTGGTGGGGGGGGACCGGGGAGCTGTTTTTT. Translation gives CAWWGGTGELFF. This chain links TRBV30 with TRBJ2-2, with 7 bases aligning to TRBD2. Trimming at V came to 5 bases and at J to 5 bases, leaving 2 bases not matched to a gene. Germline V lookup: CDR1 GTSNPN, CDR2 SVGIG (reference sequence). The CDR3 has 12 residues.

The chain links TRBV29-1 to TRBJ1-1; 7 positions match TRBD1. There are 12 residues in the CDR3. Germline V gene lookup returns CDR1 SQVTM and CDR2 ANQGSEA. V dropped 4 bases and J dropped 7; count of bases not matched to a gene: 6. CDR3 sequence: CSVARDSSEAFF. For the CDR3, the DNA is TGCAGCGTTGCCCGGGACAGCAGTGAAGCTTTCTTT.

In this sample, this clone turned up a few times. The chain joins TRBV21-1 to TRBJ2-7; the table calls TRBD2, which could not be checked here. TRBV21-1 is labeled a pseudogene. This CDR3 is 18 amino acids long. The CDR3 DNA reads as TGTGCCAGCAGCAAAGCGGACGGGGGGCGGTACAGCTCCTACGAGCAGTACTTC. Its translation is CASSKADGGRYSSYEQYF.

V gene TRBV29-1 combines with J gene TRBJ1-5; the D gene is possibly TRBD1 (5 bases). The CDR3 is made up of 13 amino acids. The germline V gene encodes CDR1 SQVTM and CDR2 ANQGSEA. The germline V and J ends were trimmed by 6 bases and 3 bases, with 12 bases remaining between them. The CDR3 bases are TGCAGCGTCCAGGGCCAGGCCAATCAGCCCCAGCATTTT. Its protein is CSVQGQANQPQHF.

This clone was seen once. The CDR3 region has the DNA TGTGCCAGCAGCGTAGTAGGGGGCGCGTGGAATGAGCAGTTCTTC. As protein: CASSVVGGAWNEQFF. The chain combines TRBV9 with TRBJ2-1; 7 nucleotides line up with TRBD1. The CDR3 length is 15 residues. The J segment lost 7 bases and the V segment lost 0 bases, leaving 7 bases of the junction unmatched. Germline CDR1 is SGDLS and CDR2 is YYNGEE.

Only a few counts were recorded for this clone. The J gene is TRBJ2-2, the V gene TRBV7-3; TRBD1 aligns across 7 bases. The germline V gene has CDR1 SGHTA and CDR2 FQGTGA. V gave up 4 bases and J gave up 8 bases; unmatched junction bases: 4. The CDR3 spans 13 residues. For the CDR3, the DNA is TGTGCCAGCAGCTCGCCGGACAGGGGGGAGCTGTTTTTT. Encoded protein: CASSSPDRGELFF.

The chain uses TRBV6-5 and TRBJ2-3; D is possibly TRBD2 (5 bases). Trimming took off 6 bases at V and 6 bases at J, with 7 bases between the two ends. This CDR3 is 11 amino acids long. CDR1 and CDR2 from the germline V gene are MNHEY and SVGAGI. CDR3 protein: CASRLGDTQYF. The DNA for the CDR3 is TGTGCCAGCAGACTAGGGGATACGCAGTATTTT.

The chain is built from TRBV9 and TRBJ2-7; 8 bases map to TRBD1. This CDR3 is 13 amino acids long. V dropped 4 bases and J dropped 4; count of bases not matched to a gene: 4. In germline, CDR1 is SGDLS, CDR2 YYNGEE. Here the CDR3 DNA reads TGTGCCAGCAGCTCCCGGACAGGGTACGAGCAGTACTTC. Translated, it gives CASSSRTGYEQYF.

Remarks on this clone: A read error may produce the germline difference seen at one junction end. The chain joins TRBV4-3 to TRBJ1-2; D is possibly TRBD1 (6 bases). The germline gives CDR1 LGHNA, CDR2 YSLEER. This CDR3 has 15 residues. The CDR3 loop is CASSPNHRGAYGCTF. The CDR3 DNA follows: TGCGCCAGCAGCCCCAACCATCGGGGGGCTTATGGCTGCACCTTC.

The chain uses TRBV7-9 and TRBJ2-7, with 9 bases aligning to TRBD1. The germline V gene has CDR1 SEHNR and CDR2 FQNEAQ (reference sequence). V was pared by 3 bases and J by 0 bases, with 15 bases of the junction left unmatched. CDR3 length: 19 amino acids. This chain's CDR3 is CASSFSSGTGRPHSYEQYF. The CDR3 nucleotides are TGTGCCAGCAGCTTTTCATCCGGGACAGGGCGCCCTCACTCCTACGAGCAGTACTTC.

This clone was seen only a few times. The chain uses TRBV4-3 and TRBJ1-1; no clear D gene. CDR3 length equals 14 residues. Trimming stripped 0 bases from V and 2 bases from J, with 7 bases between. The germline V gene has CDR1 LGHNA and CDR2 YSLEER. For the CDR3, the DNA is TGCGCCAGCAGCCAAGAAAACAGTAACACTGAAGCTTTCTTT. It is translated as CASSQENSNTEAFF.

Of note for this clone: Other DNA sequences of this sample code for an identical CDR3. The chain recombines TRBV9 with TRBJ2-1; 7 bases are shared with TRBD1. Germline trimming cut 0 bases from V and 6 bases from J; bases unmatched to any gene: 3. Germline CDR1 and CDR2: SGDLS and YYNGEE. CDR3 length equals 14 residues. The DNA of the CDR3 is TGTGCCAGCAGCGTAGGGGCAGGGGGCAATGAGCAGTTCTTC. Its protein product is CASSVGAGGNEQFF.

The rearrangement links TRBV6-5 to TRBJ2-1; 7 positions match TRBD1. The CDR3 is 15 amino acids. Looked up from germline, CDR1 is MNHEY and CDR2 is SVGAGI. The J segment lost 7 bases and the V segment lost 4 bases, leaving 10 bases of the junction unmatched. In DNA form, the CDR3 reads TGTGCCAGCAGTTCGTCCGGACAGGTTCTGAATGAGCAGTTCTTC. This translates into CASSSSGQVLNEQFF.

The chain combines TRBV30 with TRBJ1-2; 7 positions agree with TRBD1. Trimming removed 4 bases from V and 3 bases from J; junction bases left unmatched: 5. In germline, CDR1 is GTSNPN, CDR2 SVGIG (reference sequence). The CDR3 spans 13 residues. The CDR3 nucleotides read TGTGCCTGGACCCCAGGGGGTTACTATGGCTACACCTTC. It yields the protein CAWTPGGYYGYTF.

The rearrangement links TRBV6-1 to TRBJ2-4, with 7 nucleotides matching TRBD2. Germline V gene data show CDR1 as MNHNS and CDR2 as SASEGT. CDR3 size: 16 residues. The trim removed 2 bases at V and 6 bases at J, leaving 10 bases unmatched. In DNA form, the CDR3 reads TGTGCCAGCAGTGAAAGGGAGGGGCGGGCAAGAAACATTCAGTACTTC. Protein sequence: CASSEREGRARNIQYF.

The CDR3 DNA follows: TGTGCCAGTAAGCTAGCCTCCGCCGGTGTCTATGGCTACACCTTC. Residues: CASKLASAGVYGYTF. This chain links TRBV19 with TRBJ1-2; no reliable D call. V was cut by 7 bases and J by 4 bases, with 19 bases left in between. Germline loops: CDR1 LNHDA, CDR2 SQIVND (reference sequence). The CDR3 has 15 amino acids.

The J gene is TRBJ1-1, the V gene TRBV7-4; D unclear. The CDR3 runs 14 residues. Trimming removed 0 bases at V and 6 bases at J, with 11 bases between. Germline CDR1 SGHVT, CDR2 SQSDAQ. The chain's CDR3 is CASSLAVGRSEAFF. In nucleotides, the CDR3 is TGTGCCAGCAGCTTAGCGGTGGGCAGGTCTGAAGCTTTCTTT.

This clone came up once. This rearrangement joins TRBV19 to TRBJ2-1; D gene ambiguous. This CDR3 contains 14 residues. Germline assignment: CDR1 LNHDA and CDR2 SQIVND (reference sequence). V shed 3 bases and J shed 9 bases, with 15 bases lying between them. The CDR3 loop reads CASSISLLTSEQFF. CDR3 sequence (DNA): TGTGCCAGTAGTATCTCCCTCCTTACAAGTGAGCAGTTCTTC.

Note on this clone: Other DNA sequences from this sample encode an identical CDR3 as well. The chain carries TRBV9 and TRBJ2-5; D unresolved. Per the germline V gene, CDR1 is SGDLS and CDR2 is YYNGEE. This CDR3 is built from 12 residues. Trimming removed 3 bases at V and 1 base at J, with 4 bases between. The CDR3 coding sequence is TGTGCCAGCAGCGGGGCCCAAGAGACCCAGTACTTC. Protein: CASSGAQETQYF.

This clone has just one count. J is TRBJ2-1 and V is TRBV19; 8 bases align to TRBD1. V was pared by 10 bases and J by 1 base, with 6 bases of the junction left unmatched. Germline values: CDR1 LNHDA, CDR2 SQIVND (reference sequence). CDR3 length: 14 residues. For the CDR3, the DNA is TGTGCCACCACGGACAGGGCTTCCTACAATGAGCAGTTCTTC. The encoded protein is CATTDRASYNEQFF.

V is TRBV11-3 and J is TRBJ2-2, with a tentative D call TRBD1 (5 bases). Germline CDR1 reads SGHNT; CDR2 reads YENEEA. The CDR3 contains 14 residues. Trimming removed 2 bases from V and 2 bases from J, with 6 bases in between. CDR3 sequence: CASSLQGNTGELFF. Written as DNA, the CDR3 is TGTGCCAGCAGCTTACAGGGTAACACCGGGGAGCTGTTTTTT.

The chain carries TRBV5-1 and TRBJ2-3; possible D gene TRBD2, 5 bases. The CDR3 consists of 14 residues. The germline CDR1 and CDR2 sequences are SGHRS and YFSETQ. V was clipped by 0 bases and J by 4 bases, with 9 bases between them. The CDR3 sequence is CASSLEEVADTQYF. Here the CDR3 DNA reads TGCGCCAGCAGCTTGGAGGAGGTGGCAGATACGCAGTATTTT. The whole variable domain, filled in from reference TRBV5-1 and TRBJ2-3, reads KAGVTQTPRYLIKTRGQQVTLSCSPISGHRSVSWYQQTPGQGLQFLFEYFSETQRNKGNFPGRFSGRQFSNSRSEMNVSTLELGDSALYLCASSLEEVADTQYFGPGTRLTVL.

CDR3 nucleotide sequence: TGCGCCAGCAGCCAACAGGGGGCGAGGCAGCCCCAGCATTTT. Protein: CASSQQGARQPQHF. The chain joins TRBV4-1 to TRBJ1-5, with TRBD1 matching 8 bases. The CDR3 has 14 residues. V lost 2 bases, J lost 7 bases, and 4 bases stayed unmatched. Per the germline V gene, CDR1 is MGHRA and CDR2 is YSYEKL.

This chain connects TRBV9 to TRBJ2-5; D possibly corresponds to TRBD1 (5 bases). Germline V gives CDR1 SGDLS, CDR2 YYNGEE. The CDR3 has 15 amino acids. V gave up 0 bases and J gave up 4 bases, with 13 bases separating them. CDR3: CASSVGPGKVETQYF. The CDR3 DNA reads TGTGCCAGCAGCGTAGGGCCAGGGAAAGTAGAGACCCAGTACTTC.